This T cell receptor beta chain was recovered during a study of blood T cell repertoires in COVID-19. About the research overall: Samples taken during acute and convalescent COVID-19 were collected in the United States, Italy and Spain.

In its sample, this clone was seen a few times. Germline V gene data show CDR1 as LNHDA and CDR2 as SQIVND (reference sequence). Unmatched junction bases numbered 7, after V lost 7 bases and J lost 4 bases. The length of the CDR3 is 14 residues. Only in-frame clones appear in the TCRdb table, and some are missing; sequencing was by immunoSEQ multiplex PCR. The sample consists of over 140,000 clones, 80% to 85% of them appearing once. The chain employs TRBV19 and TRBJ1-5, with 7 bases identical to TRBD1. Sequences were obtained from peripheral blood. This clonotype was sampled from a woman aged 55-75 years with acute or convalescent COVID-19. The CDR3 is CASTYPGQNQPQHF. The CDR3 DNA follows: TGTGCCAGTACTTACCCGGGACAGAATCAGCCCCAGCATTTT.